Described below is a single T cell receptor beta chain sequence and its context. Its antigen is unidentified. The protocol was immunoSEQ multiplex PCR, while the TCRdb copy is restricted to in-frame clones and leaves out a portion. The sample lists 20,000 to 25,000 clones; roughly 91% were seen once. The germline V gene encodes CDR1 MNHEY and CDR2 SVGAGI. CDR3 size: 15 residues. V lost 6 bases, J lost 6 bases, and 8 bases stayed unmatched. The sample belongs to a study of T cells in localized non-small cell lung cancer. Study-level findings and limits: The greatest T cell clonality was found in uninvolved adjacent lung (higher than in tumor). Tumor samples were not multi-region, leaving intratumor heterogeneity unexcluded.

The chain couples TRBV6-5 to TRBJ1-1, with 12 bases matching TRBD1. The material sequenced was peripheral blood, taken before any cancer treatment. The sequence derives from a male donor at least 60 years old with stage I lung adenocarcinoma. DNA of the CDR3: TGTGCCAGCAGCCGTCCGGGACAGGGGGCGTCTGAAGCTTTCTTT. This sequence encodes CASSRPGQGASEAFF.